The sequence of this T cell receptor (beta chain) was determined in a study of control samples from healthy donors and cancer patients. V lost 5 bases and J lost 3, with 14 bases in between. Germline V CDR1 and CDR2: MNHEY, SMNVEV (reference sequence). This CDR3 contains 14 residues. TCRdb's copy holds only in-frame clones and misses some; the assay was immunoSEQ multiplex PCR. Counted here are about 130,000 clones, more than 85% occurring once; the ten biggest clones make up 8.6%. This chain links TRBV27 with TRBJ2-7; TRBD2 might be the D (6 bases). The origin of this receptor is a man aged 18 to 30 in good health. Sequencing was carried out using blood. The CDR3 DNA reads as TGTGCCAGCAGTCTAACTAGCATCATCTACGAGCAGTACTTC. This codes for CASSLTSIIYEQYF.